The T cell receptor (beta chain) described here comes from a study of Ad26.COV2.S vaccination and SARS-CoV-2 variants. Whole-study results and caveats: Substantial breadth in spike-specific CD8+ and CD4+ T cell responses was reportedly seen after vaccination.

About this clone: What it binds is unknown.

Treatment: 15 to 20 received Ad26.COV2.S at low or high dose, single or two shots; roughly 5 received placebo; per-sample allocation not given. Material that was analyzed had been drawn on day 63 after the first vaccine or placebo injection. Trimming at V came to 1 base and at J to 7 bases, leaving 16 bases not matched to a gene. CDR1 is SGHKS and CDR2 is YYEKEE in the germline V gene (reference sequence). There are 17 residues in the CDR3. Generated by immunoSEQ multiplex PCR, the TCRdb table keeps only in-frame clones and is missing some. The sample includes about 350,000 clones, approximately 86% seen only once; the top ten take roughly 10%.

This clonotype originated in a person between 18 and 65 years old who received the Ad26.COV2.S COVID-19 vaccine or a placebo. The rearrangement joins TRBV5-5 to TRBJ2-7; 8 bases line up with TRBD2. The sample in question was peripheral blood, obtained in a trial of Ad26.COV2.S vaccine versus placebo. CDR3 sequence (DNA): TGTGCCAGCAGCTTGAGGTCAGCGGGAGTGACTATAGGGGAGCAGTACTTC. Translation: CASSLRSAGVTIGEQYF. Variable domain in full (rest from reference TRBV5-5 and TRBJ2-7): DAGVTQSPTHLIKTRGQQVTLRCSPISGHKSVSWYQQVLGQGPQFIFQYYEKEERGRGNFPDRFSARQFPNYSSELNVNALLLGDSALYLCASSLRSAGVTIGEQYFGPGTRLTVT.